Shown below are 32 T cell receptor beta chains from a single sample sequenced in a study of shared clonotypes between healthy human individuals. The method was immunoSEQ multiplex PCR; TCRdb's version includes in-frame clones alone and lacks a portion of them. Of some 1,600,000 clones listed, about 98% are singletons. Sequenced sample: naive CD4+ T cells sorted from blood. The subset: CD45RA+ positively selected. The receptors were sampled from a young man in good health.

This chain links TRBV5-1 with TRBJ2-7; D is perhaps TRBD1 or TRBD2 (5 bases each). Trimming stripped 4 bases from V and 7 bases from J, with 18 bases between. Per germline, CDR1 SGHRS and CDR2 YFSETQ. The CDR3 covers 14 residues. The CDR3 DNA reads TGCGCCAGCAGCATAGGGGACCCCAGTGGGGAGCAGTACTTC. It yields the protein CASSIGDPSGEQYF.

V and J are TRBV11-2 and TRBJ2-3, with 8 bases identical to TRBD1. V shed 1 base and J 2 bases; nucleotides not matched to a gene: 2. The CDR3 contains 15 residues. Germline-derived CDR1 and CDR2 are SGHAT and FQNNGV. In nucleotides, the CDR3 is TGTGCCAGCAGCTTAGTGGGACAGGTCACAGATACGCAGTATTTT. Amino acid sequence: CASSLVGQVTDTQYF.

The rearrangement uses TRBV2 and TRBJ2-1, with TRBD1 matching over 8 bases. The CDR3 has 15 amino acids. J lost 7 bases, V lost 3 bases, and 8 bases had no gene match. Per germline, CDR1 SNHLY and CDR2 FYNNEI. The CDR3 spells CASSDFQGAGNEQFF. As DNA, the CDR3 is TGTGCCAGCAGTGACTTCCAGGGGGCGGGTAATGAGCAGTTCTTC. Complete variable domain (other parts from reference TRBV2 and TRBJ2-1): EPEVTQTPSHQVTQMGQEVILRCVPISNHLYFYWYRQILGQKVEFLVSFYNNEISEKSEIFDDQFSVERPDGSNFTLKIRSTKLEDSAMYFCASSDFQGAGNEQFFGPGTRLTVL.

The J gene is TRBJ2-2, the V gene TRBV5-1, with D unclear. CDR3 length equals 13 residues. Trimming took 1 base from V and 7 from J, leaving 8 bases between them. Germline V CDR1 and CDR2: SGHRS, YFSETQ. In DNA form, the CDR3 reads TGCGCCAGCAGCTTGATGGGCGTCGGGGAGCTGTTTTTT. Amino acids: CASSLMGVGELFF.

CDR3 nucleotides: TGTGCCAGCCTACCCGAGAGGTTCTCTGGAAACACCATATATTTT. This encodes CASLPERFSGNTIYF. This chain joins TRBV5-8 and TRBJ1-3; no definite D call. Trimming took 7 bases from V and 0 from J, leaving 14 bases between them. Germline CDR1 and CDR2: SGHTS and YDEGEE. The CDR3 runs 15 residues.

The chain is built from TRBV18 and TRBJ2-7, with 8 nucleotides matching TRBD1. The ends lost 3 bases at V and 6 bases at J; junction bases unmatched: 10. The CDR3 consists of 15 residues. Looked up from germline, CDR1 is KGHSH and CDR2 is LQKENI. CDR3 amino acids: CASSPGQDFLGEQYF. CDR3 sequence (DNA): TGTGCCAGCTCACCGGGACAGGATTTCTTGGGCGAGCAGTACTTC.

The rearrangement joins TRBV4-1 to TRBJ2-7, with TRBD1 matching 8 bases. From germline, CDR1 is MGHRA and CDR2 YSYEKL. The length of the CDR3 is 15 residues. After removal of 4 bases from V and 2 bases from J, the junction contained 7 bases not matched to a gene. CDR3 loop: CASSRGQGQPYEQYF. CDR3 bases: TGCGCCAGCAGCCGAGGACAGGGCCAACCCTACGAGCAGTACTTC.

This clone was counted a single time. The CDR3 DNA reads TGTGCCAGTAGTATCCCGACTAGCGGGACCTCTAGCACAGATACGCAGTATTTT. It codes for CASSIPTSGTSSTDTQYF. This sequence joins TRBV19 and TRBJ2-3, with 11 bases aligning to TRBD2. V was pared by 3 bases and J by 0 bases, with 8 bases of the junction left unmatched. Germline-derived CDR1 and CDR2 are LNHDA and SQIVND (reference sequence). The CDR3 consists of 18 residues.

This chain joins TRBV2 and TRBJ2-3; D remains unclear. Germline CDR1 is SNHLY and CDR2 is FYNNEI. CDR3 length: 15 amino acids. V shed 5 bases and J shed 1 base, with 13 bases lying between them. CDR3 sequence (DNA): TGTGCCAGCAGTCCGTTTCAGGTCGGCACAGATACGCAGTATTTT. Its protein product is CASSPFQVGTDTQYF.

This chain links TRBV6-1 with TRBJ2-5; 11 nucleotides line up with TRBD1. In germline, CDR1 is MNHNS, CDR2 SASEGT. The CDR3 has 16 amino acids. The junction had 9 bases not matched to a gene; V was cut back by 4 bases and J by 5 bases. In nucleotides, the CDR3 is TGTGCCAGCAGTGGTAGTAGGACAGGGGGCCTTGAGACCCAGTACTTC. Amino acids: CASSGSRTGGLETQYF.

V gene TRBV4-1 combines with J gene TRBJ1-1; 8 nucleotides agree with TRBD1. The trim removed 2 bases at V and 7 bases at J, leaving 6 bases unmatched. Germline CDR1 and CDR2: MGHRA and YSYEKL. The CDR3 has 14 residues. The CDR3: CASSQPTGGNEAFF. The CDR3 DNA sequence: TGCGCCAGCAGCCAACCCACAGGGGGGAATGAAGCTTTCTTT.

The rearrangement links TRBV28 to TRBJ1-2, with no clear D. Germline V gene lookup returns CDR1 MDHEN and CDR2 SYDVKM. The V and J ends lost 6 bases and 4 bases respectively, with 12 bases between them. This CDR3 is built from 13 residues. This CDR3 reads CASSLPVVYGYTF. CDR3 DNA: TGTGCCAGCAGCCTCCCCGTCGTCTATGGCTACACCTTC.

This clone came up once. The CDR3 sequence: CSVKQVGRDYEQYF. The DNA for the CDR3 is TGCAGCGTCAAACAGGTGGGGAGAGACTACGAGCAGTACTTC. The chain has TRBV29-1 and TRBJ2-7, with D possibly called TRBD1 or TRBD2 (5 bases each). The germline V gene has CDR1 SQVTM and CDR2 ANQGSEA. The CDR3 consists of 14 residues. V dropped 6 bases and J dropped 3 bases, with 18 bases sitting between them.

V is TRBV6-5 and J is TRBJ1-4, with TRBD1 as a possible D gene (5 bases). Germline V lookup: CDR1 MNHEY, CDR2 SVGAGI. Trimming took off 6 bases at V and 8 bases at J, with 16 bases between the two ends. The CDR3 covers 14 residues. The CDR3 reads CASSVSGFSEKLFF. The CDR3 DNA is TGTGCCAGCAGCGTATCAGGGTTCAGCGAAAAACTGTTTTTT.

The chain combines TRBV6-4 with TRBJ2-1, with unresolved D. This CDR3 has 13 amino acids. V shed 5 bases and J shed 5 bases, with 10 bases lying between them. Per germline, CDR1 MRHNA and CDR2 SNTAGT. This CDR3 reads CASSSQSDNEQFF. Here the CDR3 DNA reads TGTGCCAGCAGTTCTCAGAGCGACAATGAGCAGTTCTTC.

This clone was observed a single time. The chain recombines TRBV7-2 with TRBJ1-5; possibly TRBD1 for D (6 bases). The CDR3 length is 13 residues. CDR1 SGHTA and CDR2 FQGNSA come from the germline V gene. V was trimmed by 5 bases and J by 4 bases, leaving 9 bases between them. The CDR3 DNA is TGTGCCAGCAGCACACAGGGAAATCAGCCCCAGCATTTT. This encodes CASSTQGNQPQHF.

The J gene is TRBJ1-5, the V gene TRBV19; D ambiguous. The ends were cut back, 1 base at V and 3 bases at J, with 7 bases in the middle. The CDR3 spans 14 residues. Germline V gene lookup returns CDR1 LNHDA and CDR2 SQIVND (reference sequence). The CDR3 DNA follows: TGTGCCAGTAGTATAGGGACGGTCAATCAGCCCCAGCATTTT. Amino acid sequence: CASSIGTVNQPQHF.

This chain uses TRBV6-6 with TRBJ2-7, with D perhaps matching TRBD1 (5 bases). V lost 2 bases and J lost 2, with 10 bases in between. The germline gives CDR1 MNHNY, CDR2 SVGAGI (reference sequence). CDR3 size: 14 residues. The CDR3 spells CASSYPRQTYEQYF. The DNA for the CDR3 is TGTGCCAGCAGTTACCCTCGACAGACCTACGAGCAGTACTTC.

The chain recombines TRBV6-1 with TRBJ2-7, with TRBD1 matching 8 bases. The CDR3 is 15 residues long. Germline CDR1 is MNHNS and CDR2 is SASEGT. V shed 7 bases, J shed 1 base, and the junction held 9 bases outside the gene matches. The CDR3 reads CASTRAGTGSYEQYF. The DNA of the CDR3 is TGTGCCAGCACTCGAGCCGGGACAGGTTCCTACGAGCAGTACTTC.

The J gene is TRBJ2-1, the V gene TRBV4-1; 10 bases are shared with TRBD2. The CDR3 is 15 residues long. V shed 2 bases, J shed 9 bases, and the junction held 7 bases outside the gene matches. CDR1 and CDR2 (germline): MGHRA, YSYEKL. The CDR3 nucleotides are TGCGCCAGCAGCCAACCAACTAGCGGGATGGGTGAGCAGTTCTTC. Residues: CASSQPTSGMGEQFF.

The CDR3 spells CASSLPGTLNTEAFF. The CDR3 DNA is TGTGCCAGCAGCCTCCCCGGGACACTTAACACTGAAGCTTTCTTT. This chain links TRBV28 with TRBJ1-1, with D tentatively TRBD1 (6 bases). V was shortened by 6 bases and J by 2 bases, with 16 bases between the two germline ends. This CDR3 is 15 amino acids long. Germline CDR1 reads MDHEN; CDR2 reads SYDVKM.

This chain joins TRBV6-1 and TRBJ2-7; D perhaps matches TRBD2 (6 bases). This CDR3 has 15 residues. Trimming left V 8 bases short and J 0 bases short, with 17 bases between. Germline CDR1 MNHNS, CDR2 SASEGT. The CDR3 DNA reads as TGTGCCAGCGGCCTTCTAGCGCCAGCCTCCTACGAGCAGTACTTC. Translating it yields CASGLLAPASYEQYF.

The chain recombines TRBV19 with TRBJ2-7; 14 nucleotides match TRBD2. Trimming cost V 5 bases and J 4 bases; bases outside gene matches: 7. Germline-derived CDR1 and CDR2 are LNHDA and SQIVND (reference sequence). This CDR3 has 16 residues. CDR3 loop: CASSPGLAGVGYEQYF. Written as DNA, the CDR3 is TGTGCCAGTAGTCCGGGACTAGCGGGAGTTGGTTACGAGCAGTACTTC.

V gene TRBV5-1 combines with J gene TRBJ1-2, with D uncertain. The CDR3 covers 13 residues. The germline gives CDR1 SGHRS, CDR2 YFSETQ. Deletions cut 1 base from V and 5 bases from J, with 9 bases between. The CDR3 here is CASSLSSGYGYTF. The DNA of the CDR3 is TGCGCCAGCAGCTTGTCGTCAGGTTATGGCTACACCTTC.

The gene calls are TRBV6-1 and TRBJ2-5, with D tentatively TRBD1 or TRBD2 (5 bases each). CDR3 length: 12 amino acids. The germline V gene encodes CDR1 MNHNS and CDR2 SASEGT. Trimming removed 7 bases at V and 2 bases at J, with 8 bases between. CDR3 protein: CASTWGQETQYF. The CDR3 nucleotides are TGTGCCAGCACCTGGGGGCAAGAGACCCAGTACTTC.

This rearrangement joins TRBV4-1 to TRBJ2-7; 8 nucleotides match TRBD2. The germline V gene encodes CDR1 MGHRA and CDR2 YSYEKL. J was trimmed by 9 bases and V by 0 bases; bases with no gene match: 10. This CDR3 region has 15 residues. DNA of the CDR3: TGCGCCAGCAGCCAAGATCGGGCGGGAGGTATAAGGCAGTACTTC. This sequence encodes CASSQDRAGGIRQYF.

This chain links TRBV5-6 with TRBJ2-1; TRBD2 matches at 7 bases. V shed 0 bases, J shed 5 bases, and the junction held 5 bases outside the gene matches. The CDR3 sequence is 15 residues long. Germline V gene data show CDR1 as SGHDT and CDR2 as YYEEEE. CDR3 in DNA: TGTGCCAGCAGCTTGGTCCTAGCGGCGGACAATGAGCAGTTCTTC. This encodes CASSLVLAADNEQFF.

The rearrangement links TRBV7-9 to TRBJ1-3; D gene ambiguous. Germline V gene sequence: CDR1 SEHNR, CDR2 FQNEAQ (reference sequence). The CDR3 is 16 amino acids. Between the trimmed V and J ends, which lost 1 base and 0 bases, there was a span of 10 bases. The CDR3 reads CASSLVFGSSGNTIYF. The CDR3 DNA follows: TGTGCCAGCAGCTTAGTTTTTGGCAGCTCTGGAAACACCATATATTTT.

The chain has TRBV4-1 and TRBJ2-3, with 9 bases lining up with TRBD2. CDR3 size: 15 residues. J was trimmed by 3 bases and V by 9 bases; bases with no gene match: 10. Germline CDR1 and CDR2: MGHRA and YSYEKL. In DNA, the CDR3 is TGCGCCAGTTCTATAGCGGGAGTGGGGACAGATACGCAGTATTTT. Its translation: CASSIAGVGTDTQYF.

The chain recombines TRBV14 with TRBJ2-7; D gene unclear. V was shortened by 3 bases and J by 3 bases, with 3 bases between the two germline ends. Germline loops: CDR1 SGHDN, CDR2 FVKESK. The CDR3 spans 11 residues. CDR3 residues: CASSHNYEQYF. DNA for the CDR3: TGTGCCAGCAGCCACAACTACGAGCAGTACTTC.

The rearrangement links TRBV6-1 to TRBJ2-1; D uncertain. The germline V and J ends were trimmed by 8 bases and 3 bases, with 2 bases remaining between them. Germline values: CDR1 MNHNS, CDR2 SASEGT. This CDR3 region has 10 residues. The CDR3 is CASGYNEQFF. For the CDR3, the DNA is TGTGCCAGCGGCTACAATGAGCAGTTCTTC.

This CDR3 reads CASSDVARGQYEQYF. CDR3 coding DNA: TGTGCCAGCAGTGACGTGGCCAGGGGGCAATACGAGCAGTACTTC. This chain connects TRBV2 to TRBJ2-7; TRBD1 matches at 8 bases. V shed 3 bases, J shed 4 bases, and the junction held 8 bases outside the gene matches. Germline loops: CDR1 SNHLY, CDR2 FYNNEI. CDR3 length: 15 residues.